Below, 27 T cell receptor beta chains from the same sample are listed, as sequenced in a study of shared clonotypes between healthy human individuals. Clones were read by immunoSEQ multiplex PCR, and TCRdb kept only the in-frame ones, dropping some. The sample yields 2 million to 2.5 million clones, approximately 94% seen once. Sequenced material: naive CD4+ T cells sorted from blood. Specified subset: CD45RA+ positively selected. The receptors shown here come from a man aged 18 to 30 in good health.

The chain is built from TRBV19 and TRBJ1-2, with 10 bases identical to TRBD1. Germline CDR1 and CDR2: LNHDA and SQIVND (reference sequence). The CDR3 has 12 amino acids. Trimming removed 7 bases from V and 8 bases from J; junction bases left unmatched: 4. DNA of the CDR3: TGTGCCAGTAAAGGGACAGGGGAGGGCTACACCTTC. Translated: CASKGTGEGYTF.

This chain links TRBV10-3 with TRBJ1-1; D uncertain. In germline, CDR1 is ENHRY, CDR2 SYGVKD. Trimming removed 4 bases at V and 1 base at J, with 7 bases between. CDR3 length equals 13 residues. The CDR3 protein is CAISVHPNTEAFF. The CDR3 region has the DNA TGTGCCATCAGTGTACACCCGAACACTGAAGCTTTCTTT.

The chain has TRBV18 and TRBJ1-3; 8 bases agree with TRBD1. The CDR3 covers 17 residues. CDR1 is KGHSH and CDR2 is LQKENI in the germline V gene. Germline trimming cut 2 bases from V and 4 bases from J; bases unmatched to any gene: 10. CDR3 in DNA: TGTGCCAGCTCACCATTTGAAGCAGGGGGCGCGGGAAACACCATATATTTT. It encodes CASSPFEAGGAGNTIYF.

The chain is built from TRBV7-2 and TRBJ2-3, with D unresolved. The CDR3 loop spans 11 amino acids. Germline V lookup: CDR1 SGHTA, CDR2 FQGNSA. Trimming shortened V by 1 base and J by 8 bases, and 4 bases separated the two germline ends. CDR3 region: CASSLVSTQYF. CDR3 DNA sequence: TGTGCCAGCAGCTTAGTATCTACGCAGTATTTT.

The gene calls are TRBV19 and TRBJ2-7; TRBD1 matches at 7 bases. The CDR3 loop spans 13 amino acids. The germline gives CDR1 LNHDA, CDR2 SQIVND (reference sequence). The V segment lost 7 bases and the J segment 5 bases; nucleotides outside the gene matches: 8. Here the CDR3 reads CASTDRAINEQYF. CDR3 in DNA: TGTGCCAGTACAGACAGGGCCATCAACGAGCAGTACTTC. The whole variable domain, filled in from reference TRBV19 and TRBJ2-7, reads DGGITQSPKYLFRKEGQNVTLSCEQNLNHDAMYWYRQDPGQGLRLIYYSQIVNDFQKGDIAEGYSVSREKKESFPLTVTSAQKNPTAFYLCASTDRAINEQYFGPGTRLTVT.

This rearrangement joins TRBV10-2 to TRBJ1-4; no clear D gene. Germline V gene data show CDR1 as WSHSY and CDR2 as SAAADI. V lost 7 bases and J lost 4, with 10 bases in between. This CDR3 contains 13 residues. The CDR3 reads CASTPVINEKLFF. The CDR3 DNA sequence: TGCGCCAGCACCCCTGTTATTAATGAAAAACTGTTTTTT.

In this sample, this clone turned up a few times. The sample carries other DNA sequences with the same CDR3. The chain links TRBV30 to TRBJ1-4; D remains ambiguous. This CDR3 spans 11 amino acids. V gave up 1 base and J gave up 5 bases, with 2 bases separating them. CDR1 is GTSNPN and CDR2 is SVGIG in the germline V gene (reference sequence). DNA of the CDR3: TGTGCCTGGAGTGAAAATGAAAAACTGTTTTTT. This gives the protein CAWSENEKLFF.

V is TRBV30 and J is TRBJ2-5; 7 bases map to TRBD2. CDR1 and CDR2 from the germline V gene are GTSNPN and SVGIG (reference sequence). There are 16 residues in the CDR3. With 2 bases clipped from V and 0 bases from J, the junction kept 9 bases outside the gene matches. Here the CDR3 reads CAWSWLAVPYQETQYF. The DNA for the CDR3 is TGTGCCTGGAGTTGGCTAGCGGTGCCGTACCAAGAGACCCAGTACTTC.

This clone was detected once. This CDR3 reads CASSLVSSGNTIYF. As DNA, the CDR3 is TGTGCCAGCAGCTTGGTGAGCTCTGGAAACACCATATATTTT. The V gene is TRBV5-5, the J gene TRBJ1-3; D ambiguous. V lost 0 bases and J lost 0, with 4 bases in between. The CDR3 covers 14 residues. Germline V gene data show CDR1 as SGHKS and CDR2 as YYEKEE (reference sequence).

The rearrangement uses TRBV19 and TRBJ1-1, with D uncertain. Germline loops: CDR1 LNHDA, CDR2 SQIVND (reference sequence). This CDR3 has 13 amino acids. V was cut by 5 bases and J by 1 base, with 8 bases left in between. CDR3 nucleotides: TGTGCCAGTAGTTCACATTCGAACACTGAAGCTTTCTTT. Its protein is CASSSHSNTEAFF.

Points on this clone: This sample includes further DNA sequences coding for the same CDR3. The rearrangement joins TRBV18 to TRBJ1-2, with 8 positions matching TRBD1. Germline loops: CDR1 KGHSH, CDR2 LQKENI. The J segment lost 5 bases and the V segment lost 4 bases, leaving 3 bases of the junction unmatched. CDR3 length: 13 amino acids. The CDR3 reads CASSQGQGYGYTF. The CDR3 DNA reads TGTGCCAGCTCACAAGGACAGGGATATGGCTACACCTTC. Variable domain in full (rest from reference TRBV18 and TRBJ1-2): NAGVMQNPRHLVRRRGQEARLRCSPMKGHSHVYWYRQLPEEGLKFMVYLQKENIIDESGMPKERFSAEFPKEGPSILRIQQVVRGDSAAYFCASSQGQGYGYTFGSGTRLTVV.

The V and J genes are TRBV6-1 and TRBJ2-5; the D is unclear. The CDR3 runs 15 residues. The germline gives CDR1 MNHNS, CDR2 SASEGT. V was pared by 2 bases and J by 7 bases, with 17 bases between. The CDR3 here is CASSESRVDFGTQYF. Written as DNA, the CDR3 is TGTGCCAGCAGTGAAAGTCGGGTCGACTTTGGGACCCAGTACTTC.

The CDR3 sequence: CASSSFQARNYGYTF. The CDR3 DNA is TGTGCCAGCAGTTCGTTCCAGGCCCGAAACTATGGCTACACCTTC. The chain carries TRBV28 and TRBJ1-2; D unclear. The CDR3 has 15 residues. Per the germline V gene, CDR1 is MDHEN and CDR2 is SYDVKM. Between the trimmed V and J ends, which lost 4 bases and 2 bases, there was a span of 14 bases.

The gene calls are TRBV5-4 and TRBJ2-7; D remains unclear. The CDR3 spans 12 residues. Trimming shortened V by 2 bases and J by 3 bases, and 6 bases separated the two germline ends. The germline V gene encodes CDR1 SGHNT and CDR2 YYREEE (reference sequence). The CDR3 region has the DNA TGTGCCAGCAGCTTTGGGTACTACGAGCAGTACTTC. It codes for CASSFGYYEQYF. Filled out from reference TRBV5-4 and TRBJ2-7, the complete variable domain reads ETGVTQSPTHLIKTRGQQVTLRCSSQSGHNTVSWYQQALGQGPQFIFQYYREEENGRGNFPPRFSGLQFPNYSSELNVNALELDDSALYLCASSFGYYEQYFGPGTRLTVT.

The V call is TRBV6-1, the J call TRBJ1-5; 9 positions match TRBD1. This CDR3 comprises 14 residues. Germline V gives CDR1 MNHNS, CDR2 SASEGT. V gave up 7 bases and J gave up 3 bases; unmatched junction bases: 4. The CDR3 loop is CASMTGGFNQPQHF. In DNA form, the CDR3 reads TGTGCCAGCATGACAGGGGGATTCAATCAGCCCCAGCATTTT.

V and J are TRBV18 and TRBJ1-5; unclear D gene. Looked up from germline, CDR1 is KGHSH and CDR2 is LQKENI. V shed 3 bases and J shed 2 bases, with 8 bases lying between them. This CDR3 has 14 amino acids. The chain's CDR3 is CASSPSEGNQPQHF. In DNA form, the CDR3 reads TGTGCCAGCTCACCCTCGGAGGGCAATCAGCCCCAGCATTTT.

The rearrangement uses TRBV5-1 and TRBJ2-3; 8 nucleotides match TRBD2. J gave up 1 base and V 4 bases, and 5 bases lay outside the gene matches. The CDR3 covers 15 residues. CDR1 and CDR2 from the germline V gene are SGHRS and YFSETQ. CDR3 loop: CASSPQTSGTDTQYF. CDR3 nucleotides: TGCGCCAGCAGCCCCCAGACTAGCGGCACAGATACGCAGTATTTT. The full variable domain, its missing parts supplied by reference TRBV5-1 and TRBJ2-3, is KAGVTQTPRYLIKTRGQQVTLSCSPISGHRSVSWYQQTPGQGLQFLFEYFSETQRNKGNFPGRFSGRQFSNSRSEMNVSTLELGDSALYLCASSPQTSGTDTQYFGPGTRLTVL.

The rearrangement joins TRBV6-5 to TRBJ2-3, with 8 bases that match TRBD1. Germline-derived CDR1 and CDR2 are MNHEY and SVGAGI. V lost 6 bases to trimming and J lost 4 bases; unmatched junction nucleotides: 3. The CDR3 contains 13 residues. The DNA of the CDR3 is TGTGCCAGCAGCCAACAGGGGGCAGATACGCAGTATTTT. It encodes CASSQQGADTQYF.

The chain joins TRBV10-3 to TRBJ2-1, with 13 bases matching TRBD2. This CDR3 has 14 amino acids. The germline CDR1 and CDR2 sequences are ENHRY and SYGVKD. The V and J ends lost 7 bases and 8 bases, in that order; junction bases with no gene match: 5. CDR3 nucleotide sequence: TGTGCCATCACTGGACTAGCGGGAGTTGATGAGCAGTTCTTC. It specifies CAITGLAGVDEQFF.

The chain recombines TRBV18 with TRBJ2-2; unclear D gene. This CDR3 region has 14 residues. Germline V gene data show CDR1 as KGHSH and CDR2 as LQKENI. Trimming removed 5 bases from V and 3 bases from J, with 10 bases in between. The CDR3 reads CASSYDMDTGELFF. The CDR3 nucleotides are TGTGCCAGCTCATACGACATGGACACCGGGGAGCTGTTTTTT.

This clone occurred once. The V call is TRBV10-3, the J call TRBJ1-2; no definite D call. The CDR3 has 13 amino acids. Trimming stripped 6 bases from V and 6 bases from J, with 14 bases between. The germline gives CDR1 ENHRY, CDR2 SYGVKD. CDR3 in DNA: TGTGCCATCAGGGAACGAGGGCGCGATGGCTACACCTTC. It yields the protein CAIRERGRDGYTF.

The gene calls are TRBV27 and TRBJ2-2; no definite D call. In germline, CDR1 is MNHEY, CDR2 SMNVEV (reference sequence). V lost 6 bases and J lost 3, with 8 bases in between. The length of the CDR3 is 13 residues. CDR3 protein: CASSRTYTGELFF. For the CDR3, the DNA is TGTGCCAGCAGCCGGACGTACACCGGGGAGCTGTTTTTT.

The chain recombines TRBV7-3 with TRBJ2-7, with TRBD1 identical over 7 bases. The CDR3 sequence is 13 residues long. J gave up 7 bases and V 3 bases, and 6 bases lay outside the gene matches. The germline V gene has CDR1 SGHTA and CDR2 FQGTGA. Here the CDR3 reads CASSFSTGQEQYF. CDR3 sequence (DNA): TGTGCCAGCAGCTTTTCGACAGGGCAAGAGCAGTACTTC. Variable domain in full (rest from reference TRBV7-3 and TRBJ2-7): GAGVSQTPSNKVTEKGKYVELRCDPISGHTALYWYRQSLGQGPEFLIYFQGTGAADDSGLPNDRFFAVRPEGSVSTLKIQRTERGDSAVYLCASSFSTGQEQYFGPGTRLTVT.

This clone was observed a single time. The CDR3 is CSVEFDRGQPQHF. CDR3 nucleotides: TGCAGCGTTGAATTCGACAGGGGCCAGCCCCAGCATTTT. The chain has TRBV29-1 and TRBJ1-5; TRBD1 matches at 8 bases. The CDR3 is 13 residues long. Unmatched junction bases numbered 4, after V lost 2 bases and J lost 7 bases. CDR1 is SQVTM, CDR2 ANQGSEA, per germline.

The CDR3 bases are TGTGCCAGCAGCTCACAGGGGGTGATAGTTGGCTACACCTTC. Its translation is CASSSQGVIVGYTF. V is TRBV11-2 and J is TRBJ1-2; TRBD1 matches 8 bases. The CDR3 loop spans 14 amino acids. After removal of 4 bases from V and 7 bases from J, the junction contained 8 bases not matched to a gene. Looked up from germline, CDR1 is SGHAT and CDR2 is FQNNGV.

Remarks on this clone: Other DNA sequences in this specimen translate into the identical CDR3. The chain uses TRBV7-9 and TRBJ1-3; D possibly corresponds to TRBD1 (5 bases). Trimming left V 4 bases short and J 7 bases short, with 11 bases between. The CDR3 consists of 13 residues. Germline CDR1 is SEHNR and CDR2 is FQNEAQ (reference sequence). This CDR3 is CASSSSGGNTIYF. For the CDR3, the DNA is TGTGCCAGCAGCTCGTCGGGGGGGAACACCATATATTTT.

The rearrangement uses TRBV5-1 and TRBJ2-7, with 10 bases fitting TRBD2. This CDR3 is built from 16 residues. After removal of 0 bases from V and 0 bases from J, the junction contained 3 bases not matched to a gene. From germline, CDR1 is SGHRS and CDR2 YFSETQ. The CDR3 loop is CASSLEGTSVSYEQYF. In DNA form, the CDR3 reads TGCGCCAGCAGCTTGGAGGGGACTAGCGTCTCCTACGAGCAGTACTTC.